The 3 T cell receptor beta chains below were found in one sample sequenced in a study of T-cell memory formation after mild COVID-19. TCRdb re-analysed the 5' RACE reads in MiXCR, keeping a single row per CDR3 protein. This table has 200,000 to 250,000 distinct CDR3 sequences, approximately 10% appearing once. Sample: PBMCs or a T cell subset sorted from them (not recorded which). The source of these receptors is a man aged 18 to 30 who had mild COVID-19 (a few samples of this study predate the infection). Cell type and time point are not known.

V gene TRBV12-3 or TRBV12-4 combines with J gene TRBJ1-2; the D is unclear. The CDR3 spans 13 residues. Trimming shortened V by 5 bases and J by 4 bases, and 11 bases separated the two germline ends. The CDR3 protein is CASSPGSFYGYTF. The CDR3 DNA reads TGTGCCAGCAGTCCAGGATCTTTCTATGGCTACACCTTC.

This clonotype turned up a few times. The chain uses TRBV5-6 and TRBJ2-1, with D maybe TRBD2 (6 bases). The length of the CDR3 is 15 residues. V was shortened by 3 bases and J by 0 bases, with 10 bases between the two germline ends. Germline V gene lookup returns CDR1 SGHDT and CDR2 YYEEEE. Here the CDR3 DNA reads TGTGCCAGCAGCTCCCCCGGGAGCTCCTACAATGAGCAGTTCTTC. Its translation is CASSSPGSSYNEQFF.

The genes are TRBV14 and TRBJ2-2; D remains ambiguous. In germline, CDR1 is SGHDN, CDR2 FVKESK. The CDR3 totals 13 residues. V dropped 4 bases and J dropped 4 bases, with 7 bases sitting between them. This CDR3 reads CASSRPGTGELFF. The DNA of the CDR3 is TGTGCCAGCAGCCGGCCGGGCACCGGGGAGCTGTTTTTT.